This TCR beta chain was retrieved from a study of OX40 agonist ivuxolimab in advanced cancers. About the research overall: At 82.7% male, the cohort had a mean age of 60 years, ranging from roughly 20 to 90.

Trimming removed 5 bases at V and 7 bases at J, with 12 bases between. In germline, CDR1 is SGHRS, CDR2 YFSETQ. The CDR3 runs to 12 residues. Some clones are missing from TCRdb's copy, which holds only in-frame ones; the method was immunoSEQ multiplex PCR. This table holds roughly 71,000 clones, roughly 90% found once. V gene TRBV5-1 combines with J gene TRBJ1-1, with D perhaps matching TRBD1 (6 bases). The TCR sequence derives from an adult with an advanced solid tumor such as melanoma, head and neck, liver or kidney cancer. Sequencing was performed on CD4+ or CD8+ T cells sorted from blood, taken in a trial of the OX40 agonist ivuxolimab. The CDR3 nucleotides are TGCGCCAGCAGGGAACCAGGGGTTGAAGCTTTCTTT. The encoded protein is CASREPGVEAFF.